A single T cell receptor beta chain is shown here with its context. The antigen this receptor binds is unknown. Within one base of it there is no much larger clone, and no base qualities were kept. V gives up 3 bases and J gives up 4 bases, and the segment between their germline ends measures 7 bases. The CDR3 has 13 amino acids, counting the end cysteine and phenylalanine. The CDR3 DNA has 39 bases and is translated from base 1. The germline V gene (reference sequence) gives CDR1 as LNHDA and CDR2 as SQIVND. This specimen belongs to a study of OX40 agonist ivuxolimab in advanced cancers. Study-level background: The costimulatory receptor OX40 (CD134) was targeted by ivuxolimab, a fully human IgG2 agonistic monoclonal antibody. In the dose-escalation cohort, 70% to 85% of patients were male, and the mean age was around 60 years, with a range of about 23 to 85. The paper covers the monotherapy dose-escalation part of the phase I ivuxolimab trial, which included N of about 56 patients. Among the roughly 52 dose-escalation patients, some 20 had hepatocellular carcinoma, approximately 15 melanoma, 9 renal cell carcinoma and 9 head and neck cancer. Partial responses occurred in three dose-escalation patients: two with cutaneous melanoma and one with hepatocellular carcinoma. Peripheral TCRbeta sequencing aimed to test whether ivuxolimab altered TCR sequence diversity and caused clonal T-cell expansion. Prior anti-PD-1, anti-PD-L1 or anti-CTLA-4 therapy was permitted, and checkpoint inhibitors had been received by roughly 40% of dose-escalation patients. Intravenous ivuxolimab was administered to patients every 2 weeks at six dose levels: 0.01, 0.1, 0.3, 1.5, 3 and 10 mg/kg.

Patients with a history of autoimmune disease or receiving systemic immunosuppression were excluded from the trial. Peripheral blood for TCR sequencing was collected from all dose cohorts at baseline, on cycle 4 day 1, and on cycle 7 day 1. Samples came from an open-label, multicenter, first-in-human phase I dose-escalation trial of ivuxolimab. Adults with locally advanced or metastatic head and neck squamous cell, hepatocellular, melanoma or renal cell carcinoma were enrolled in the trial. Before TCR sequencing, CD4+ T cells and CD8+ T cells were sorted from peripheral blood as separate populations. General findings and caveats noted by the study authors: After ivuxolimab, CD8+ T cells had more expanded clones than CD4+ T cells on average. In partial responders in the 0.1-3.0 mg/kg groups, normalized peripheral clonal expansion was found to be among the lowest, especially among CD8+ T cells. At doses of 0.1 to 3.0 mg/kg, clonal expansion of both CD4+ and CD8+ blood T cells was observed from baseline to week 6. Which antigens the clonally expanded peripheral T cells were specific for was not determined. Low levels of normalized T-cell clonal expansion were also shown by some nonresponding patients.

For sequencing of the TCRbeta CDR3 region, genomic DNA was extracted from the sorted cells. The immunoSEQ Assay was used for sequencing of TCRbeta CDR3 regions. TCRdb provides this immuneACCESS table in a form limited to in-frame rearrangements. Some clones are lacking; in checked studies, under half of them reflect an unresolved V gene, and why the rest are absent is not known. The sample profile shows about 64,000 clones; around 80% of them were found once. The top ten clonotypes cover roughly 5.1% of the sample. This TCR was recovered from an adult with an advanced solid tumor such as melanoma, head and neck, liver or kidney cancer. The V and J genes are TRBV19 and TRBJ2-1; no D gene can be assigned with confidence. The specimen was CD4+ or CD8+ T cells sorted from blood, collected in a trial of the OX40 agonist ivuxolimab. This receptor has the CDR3 CASSIPPYNEQFF. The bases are TGTGCCAGTAGTATCCCCCCGTACAATGAGCAGTTCTTC.